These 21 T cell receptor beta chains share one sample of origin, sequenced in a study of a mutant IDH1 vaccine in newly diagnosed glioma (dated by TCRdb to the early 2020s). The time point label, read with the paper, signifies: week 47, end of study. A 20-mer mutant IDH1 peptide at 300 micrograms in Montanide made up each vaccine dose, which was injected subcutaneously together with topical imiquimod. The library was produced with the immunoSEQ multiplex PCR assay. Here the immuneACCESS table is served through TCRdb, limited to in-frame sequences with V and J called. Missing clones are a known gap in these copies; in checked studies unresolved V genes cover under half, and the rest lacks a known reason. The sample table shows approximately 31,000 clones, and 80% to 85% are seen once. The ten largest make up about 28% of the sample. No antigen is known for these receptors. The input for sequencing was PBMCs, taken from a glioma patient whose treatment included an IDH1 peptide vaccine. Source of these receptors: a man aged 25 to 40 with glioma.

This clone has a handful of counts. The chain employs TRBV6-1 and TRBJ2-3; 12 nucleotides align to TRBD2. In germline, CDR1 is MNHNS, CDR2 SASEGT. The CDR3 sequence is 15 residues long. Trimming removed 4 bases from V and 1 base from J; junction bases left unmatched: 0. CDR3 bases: TGTGCCAGCAGTGGACTAGCGGGAGGCACAGATACGCAGTATTTT. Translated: CASSGLAGGTDTQYF.

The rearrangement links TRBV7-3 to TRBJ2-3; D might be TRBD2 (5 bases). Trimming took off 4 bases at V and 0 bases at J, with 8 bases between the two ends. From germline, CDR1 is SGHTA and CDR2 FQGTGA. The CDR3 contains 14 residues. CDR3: CASSSSGSTDTQYF. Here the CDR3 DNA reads TGTGCCAGCAGCTCCTCGGGGAGCACAGATACGCAGTATTTT.

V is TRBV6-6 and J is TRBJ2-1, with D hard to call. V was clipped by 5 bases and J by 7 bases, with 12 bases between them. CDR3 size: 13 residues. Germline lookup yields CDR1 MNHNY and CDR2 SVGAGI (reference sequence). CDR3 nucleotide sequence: TGTGCCAGCAGTCCGACCGTAGTAAATGAGCAGTTCTTC. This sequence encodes CASSPTVVNEQFF.

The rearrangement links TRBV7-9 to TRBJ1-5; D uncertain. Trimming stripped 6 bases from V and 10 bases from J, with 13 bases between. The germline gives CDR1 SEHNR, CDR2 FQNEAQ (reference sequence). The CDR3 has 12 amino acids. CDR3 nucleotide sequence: TGTGCCAGCAGTGCGTCAGCCGGTCCCCAGCATTTT. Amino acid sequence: CASSASAGPQHF.

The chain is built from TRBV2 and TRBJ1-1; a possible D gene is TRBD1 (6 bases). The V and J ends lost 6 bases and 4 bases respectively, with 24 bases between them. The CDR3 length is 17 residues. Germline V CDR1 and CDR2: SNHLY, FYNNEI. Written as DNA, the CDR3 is TGTGCCAGCAGCAAAAGGAGGGGTCTGACAGGCGGCACTGAAGCTTTCTTT. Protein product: CASSKRRGLTGGTEAFF.

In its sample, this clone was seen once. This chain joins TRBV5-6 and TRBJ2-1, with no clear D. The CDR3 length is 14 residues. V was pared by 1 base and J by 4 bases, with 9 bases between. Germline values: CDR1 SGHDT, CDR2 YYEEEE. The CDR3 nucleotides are TGTGCCAGCAGCTTGCCGCGTATTTACAATGAGCAGTTCTTC. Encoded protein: CASSLPRIYNEQFF.

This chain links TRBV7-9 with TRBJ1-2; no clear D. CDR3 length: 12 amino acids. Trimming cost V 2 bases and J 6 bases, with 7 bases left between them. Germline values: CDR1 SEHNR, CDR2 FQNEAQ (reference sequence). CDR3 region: CASSLTANGYTF. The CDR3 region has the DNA TGTGCCAGCAGCTTAACAGCTAATGGCTACACCTTC.

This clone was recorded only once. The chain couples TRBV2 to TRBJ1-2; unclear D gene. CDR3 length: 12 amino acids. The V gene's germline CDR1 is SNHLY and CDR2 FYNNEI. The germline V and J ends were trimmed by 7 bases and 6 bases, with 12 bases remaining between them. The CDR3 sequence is CASNEGRDGYTF. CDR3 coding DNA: TGTGCCAGCAACGAAGGGAGGGATGGCTACACCTTC.

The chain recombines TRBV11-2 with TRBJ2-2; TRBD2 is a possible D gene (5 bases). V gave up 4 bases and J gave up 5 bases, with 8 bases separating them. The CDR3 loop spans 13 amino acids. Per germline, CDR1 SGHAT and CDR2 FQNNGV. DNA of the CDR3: TGTGCCAGCAGCTCGGGGTCTACCGGGGAGCTGTTTTTT. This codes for CASSSGSTGELFF.

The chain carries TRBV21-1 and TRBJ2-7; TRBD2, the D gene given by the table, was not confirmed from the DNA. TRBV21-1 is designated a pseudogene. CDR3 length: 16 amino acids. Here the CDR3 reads CASSKGTSGGIYEQYF. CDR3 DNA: TGTGCCAGCAGCAAAGGAACTAGCGGGGGAATCTACGAGCAGTACTTC.

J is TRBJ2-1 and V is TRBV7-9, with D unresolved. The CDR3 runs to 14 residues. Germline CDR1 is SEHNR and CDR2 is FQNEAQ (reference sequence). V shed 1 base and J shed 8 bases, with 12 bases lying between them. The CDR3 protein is CASSLDAGWDEQFF. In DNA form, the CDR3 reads TGTGCCAGCAGCTTAGATGCAGGATGGGATGAGCAGTTCTTC. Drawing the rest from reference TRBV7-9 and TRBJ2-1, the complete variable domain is DTGVSQNPRHKITKRGQNVTFRCDPISEHNRLYWYRQTLGQGPEFLTYFQNEAQLEKSRLLSDRFSAERPKGSFSTLEIQRTEQGDSAMYLCASSLDAGWDEQFFGPGTRLTVL.

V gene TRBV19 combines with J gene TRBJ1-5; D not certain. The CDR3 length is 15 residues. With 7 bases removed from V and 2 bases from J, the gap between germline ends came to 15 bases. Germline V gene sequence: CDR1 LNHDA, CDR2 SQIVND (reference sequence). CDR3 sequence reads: CASTPGIRGNQPQHF. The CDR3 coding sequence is TGTGCCAGTACCCCGGGGATTCGGGGCAATCAGCCCCAGCATTTT.

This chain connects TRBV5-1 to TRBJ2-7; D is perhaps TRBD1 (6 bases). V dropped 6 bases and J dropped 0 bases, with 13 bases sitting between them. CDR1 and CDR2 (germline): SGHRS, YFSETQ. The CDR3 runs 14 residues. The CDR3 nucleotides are TGCGCCAGCACCCTGGACAGCCTCTCCTACGAGCAGTACTTC. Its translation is CASTLDSLSYEQYF.

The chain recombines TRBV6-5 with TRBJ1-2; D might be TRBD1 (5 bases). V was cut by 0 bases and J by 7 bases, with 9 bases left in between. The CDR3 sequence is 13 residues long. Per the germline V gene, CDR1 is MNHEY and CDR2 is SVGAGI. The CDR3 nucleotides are TGTGCCAGCAGTTACTCTAGGGACTCTGGCTACACCTTC. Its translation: CASSYSRDSGYTF.

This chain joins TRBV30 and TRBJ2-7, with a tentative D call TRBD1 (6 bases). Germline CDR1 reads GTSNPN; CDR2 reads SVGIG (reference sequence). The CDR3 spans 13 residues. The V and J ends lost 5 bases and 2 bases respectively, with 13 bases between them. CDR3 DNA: TGTGCCTGGTCGACAGGAGATACCTACGAGCAGTACTTC. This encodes CAWSTGDTYEQYF.

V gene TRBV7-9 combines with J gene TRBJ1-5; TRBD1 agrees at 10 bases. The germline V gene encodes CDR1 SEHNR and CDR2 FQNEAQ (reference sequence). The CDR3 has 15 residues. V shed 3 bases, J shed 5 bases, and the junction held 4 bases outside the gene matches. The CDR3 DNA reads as TGTGCCAGCAGCTTTGACAGGGGGCGCGATCAGCCCCAGCATTTT. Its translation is CASSFDRGRDQPQHF.

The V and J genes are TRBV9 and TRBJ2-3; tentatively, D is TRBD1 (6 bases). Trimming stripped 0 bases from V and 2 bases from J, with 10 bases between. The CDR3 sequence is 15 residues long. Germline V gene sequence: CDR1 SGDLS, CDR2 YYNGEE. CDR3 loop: CASSVERQVTDTQYF. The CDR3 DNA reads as TGTGCCAGCAGCGTAGAGAGACAGGTCACAGATACGCAGTATTTT.

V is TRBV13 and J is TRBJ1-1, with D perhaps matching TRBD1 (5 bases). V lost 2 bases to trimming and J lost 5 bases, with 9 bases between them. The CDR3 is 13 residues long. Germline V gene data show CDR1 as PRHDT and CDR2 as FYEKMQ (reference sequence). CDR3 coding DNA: TGTGCCAGCAGCTTACCCGGGGGGACTGAAGCTTTCTTT. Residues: CASSLPGGTEAFF.

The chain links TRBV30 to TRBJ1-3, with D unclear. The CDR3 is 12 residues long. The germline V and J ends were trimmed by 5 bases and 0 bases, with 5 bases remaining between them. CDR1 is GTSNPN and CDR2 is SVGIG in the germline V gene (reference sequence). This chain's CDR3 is CAWGSSGNTIYF. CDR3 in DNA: TGTGCCTGGGGCTCCTCTGGAAACACCATATATTTT.

The CDR3: CASSLQAGSYTF. Here the CDR3 DNA reads TGCGCCAGCAGCTTGCAGGCAGGCAGCTACACCTTC. The J gene is TRBJ1-2, the V gene TRBV5-1, with D unresolved. The V end was cut by 1 base, the J end by 9 bases, with 10 bases between. The CDR3 runs to 12 residues. CDR1 and CDR2 from the germline V gene are SGHRS and YFSETQ.

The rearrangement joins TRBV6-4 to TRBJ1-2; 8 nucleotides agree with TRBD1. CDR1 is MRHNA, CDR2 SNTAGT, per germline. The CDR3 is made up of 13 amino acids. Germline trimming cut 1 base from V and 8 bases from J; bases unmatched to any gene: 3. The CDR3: CASSDLTGGGYTF. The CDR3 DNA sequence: TGTGCCAGCAGTGACTTAACAGGGGGAGGCTACACCTTC.